One sample yielded the 28 T cell receptor beta chains listed below, sequenced in a study of T-cell reconstitution after alpha-beta-depleted transplantation in children. TCRbeta library construction was performed incorporating unique molecular identifiers. A single record per CDR3 protein comes from TCRdb applying MiXCR to the PCR reads. The table has about 24,000 distinct CDR3 sequences, approximately 10% seen once; the top ten hold 23%. This specimen was PBMCs from the stem cell graft donor, taken from the stem cell graft. The receptors stem from a human donor who donated a stem cell graft to a child with chronic granulomatous disease.

This clonotype has ten or more counts. This sequence joins TRBV2 and TRBJ2-4; D unclear. Trimming took off 1 base at V and 1 base at J, with 11 bases between the two ends. Germline-derived CDR1 and CDR2 are SNHLY and FYNNEI. CDR3 length: 16 residues. Written as DNA, the CDR3 is TGTGCCAGCAGTGAAGTCGGTGGGATCGCCAAAAACATTCAGTACTTC. As protein: CASSEVGGIAKNIQYF.

This chain connects TRBV7-9 to TRBJ2-3; possibly TRBD1 or TRBD2 for D (5 bases each). The germline V and J ends were trimmed by 2 bases and 6 bases, with 15 bases remaining between them. The CDR3 consists of 15 residues. The V gene's germline CDR1 is SEHNR and CDR2 FQNEAQ (reference sequence). The CDR3 spells CASSLYQGSGDTQYF. CDR3 DNA: TGTGCCAGCAGCTTATACCAGGGTTCGGGGGATACGCAGTATTTT.

This clonotype was seen many times. This chain joins TRBV7-2 and TRBJ1-1, with D perhaps TRBD1 (5 bases). The CDR3 runs 15 residues. The V gene lost 0 bases and the J gene lost 4 bases, with 12 bases spanning the gap. CDR1 and CDR2 from the germline V gene are SGHTA and FQGNSA. The CDR3 here is CASSLARAGPTEAFF. The DNA of the CDR3 is TGTGCCAGCAGCTTAGCCAGGGCGGGACCCACTGAAGCTTTCTTT.

This clonotype was seen more than once but under ten times. V gene TRBV13 combines with J gene TRBJ2-1; D gene uncertain. Trimming removed 6 bases at V and 5 bases at J, with 20 bases between. CDR3 length: 16 amino acids. Per germline, CDR1 PRHDT and CDR2 FYEKMQ (reference sequence). The CDR3 sequence is CASSYAGPNENNEQFF. The CDR3, as DNA: TGTGCCAGCAGTTACGCCGGACCCAATGAAAACAATGAGCAGTTCTTC.

This clonotype was seen ten or more times. The J gene is TRBJ2-5, the V gene TRBV14; D is uncertain. Germline V lookup: CDR1 SGHDN, CDR2 FVKESK. V lost 5 bases and J 2 bases, leaving 12 bases between the germline ends. The CDR3 spans 14 residues. CDR3: CASSVLGSQETQYF. In nucleotides, the CDR3 is TGTGCCAGCAGCGTACTCGGATCTCAAGAGACCCAGTACTTC.

This clonotype was recorded many times. The chain links TRBV3-2 to TRBJ1-5. TRBV3-2 represents a pseudogene. The CDR3 extends over 14 amino acids. CDR3 coding DNA: TGTGCCTGCTCCCAAGATTTGGGGTATCAGCCCCAGCATTTT. This sequence encodes CACSQDLGYQPQHF.

This clonotype was recorded at least ten times. The rearrangement joins TRBV6-1 to TRBJ2-7, with a weak D call TRBD2 (6 bases). The CDR3 extends over 13 amino acids. Between the trimmed V and J ends, which lost 6 bases and 6 bases, there was a span of 15 bases. Germline CDR1 is MNHNS and CDR2 is SASEGT. The CDR3 here is CASSPGGLGEQYF. DNA for the CDR3: TGTGCCAGCAGCCCCGGGGGACTTGGCGAGCAGTACTTC.

This clonotype has ten or more counts. V and J are TRBV5-1 and TRBJ2-3, with D uncertain. Per germline, CDR1 SGHRS and CDR2 YFSETQ. This CDR3 comprises 16 residues. Trimming removed 5 bases from V and 2 bases from J, with 18 bases in between. The CDR3 nucleotides read TGCGCCAGCAGACAAGTACTTTTAGATGTCACAGATACGCAGTATTTT. This codes for CASRQVLLDVTDTQYF.

This clonotype has a handful of counts. The chain employs TRBV5-6 and TRBJ2-3, with unresolved D. Trimming pared 5 bases from V and 2 bases from J, leaving 9 bases between. Germline V gives CDR1 SGHDT, CDR2 YYEEEE. The CDR3 has 13 residues. The CDR3 spells CASSTGTTDTQYF. The DNA of the CDR3 is TGTGCCAGCAGTACCGGAACCACAGATACGCAGTATTTT.

This clonotype was counted at least ten times. This sequence joins TRBV5-1 and TRBJ2-5, with 10 bases that match TRBD2. CDR3 size: 16 residues. The junction had 2 bases not matched to a gene; V was cut back by 0 bases and J by 0 bases. CDR1 and CDR2 from the germline V gene are SGHRS and YFSETQ. The CDR3 is CASSLGLAGDQETQYF. Written as DNA, the CDR3 is TGCGCCAGCAGCTTGGGCCTAGCGGGGGACCAAGAGACCCAGTACTTC.

This clonotype occurred many times. The J gene is TRBJ2-3, the V gene TRBV6-4, with 8 bases identical to TRBD1. Germline V CDR1 and CDR2: MRHNA, SNTAGT. The CDR3 runs 14 residues. Germline trimming cut 0 bases from V and 6 bases from J; bases unmatched to any gene: 2. CDR3 loop: CASSDSAGGDTQYF. Here the CDR3 DNA reads TGTGCCAGCAGTGACTCTGCAGGGGGCGATACGCAGTATTTT.

This clonotype was counted ten times or more. The chain combines TRBV25-1 with TRBJ1-2; D uncertain. V lost 3 bases and J lost 8, with 13 bases in between. From germline, CDR1 is MGHDK and CDR2 SYGVNS. This CDR3 region has 13 residues. CDR3 amino acids: CASSDSRVGGYTF. In DNA form, the CDR3 reads TGTGCCAGCAGTGACTCACGAGTGGGCGGCTACACCTTC.

This clonotype was recorded at least ten times. The rearrangement joins TRBV7-9 to TRBJ1-6; 9 positions agree with TRBD1. The CDR3 has 15 residues. V was pared by 7 bases and J by 6 bases, with 7 bases of the junction left unmatched. CDR1 is SEHNR and CDR2 is FQNEAQ in the germline V gene (reference sequence). The CDR3 here is CASKRTGATNSPLHF. The CDR3, as DNA: TGTGCCAGCAAAAGGACAGGGGCCACTAATTCACCCCTCCACTTT.

CDR3 DNA: TGCGCCAGCAGCTTGGAGGAGGGGAGCTCTGGAAACACCATATATTTT. Its protein is CASSLEEGSSGNTIYF. This chain links TRBV5-1 with TRBJ1-3, with D maybe TRBD1 (5 bases). V lost 0 bases and J 0 bases, leaving 10 bases between the germline ends. The CDR3 contains 16 residues. Germline V gives CDR1 SGHRS, CDR2 YFSETQ.

The sample holds many counts of this clonotype. The V and J genes are TRBV15 and TRBJ2-1; D may be TRBD2 (6 bases). Per the germline V gene, CDR1 is LNHNV and CDR2 is YYDKDF (reference sequence). V dropped 5 bases and J dropped 5 bases, with 10 bases sitting between them. This CDR3 comprises 13 residues. The CDR3: CATSLGTDNEQFF. CDR3 nucleotide sequence: TGTGCCACCAGCCTCGGGACTGACAATGAGCAGTTCTTC.

Ten or more counts support this clonotype. The rearrangement links TRBV5-1 to TRBJ2-3, with 8 bases that match TRBD1. This CDR3 contains 15 residues. The V gene end was trimmed by 7 bases and the J gene end by 1 base; junction bases not matched to a gene: 8. CDR1 is SGHRS, CDR2 YFSETQ, per germline. The CDR3 reads CASRNRGQGTDTQYF. In DNA form, the CDR3 reads TGCGCCAGCCGGAACCGGGGACAGGGCACAGATACGCAGTATTTT.

This clonotype was seen only a few times. The chain carries TRBV13 and TRBJ2-3, with a possible D match to TRBD2 (5 bases). Germline CDR1 PRHDT, CDR2 FYEKMQ (reference sequence). CDR3 size: 12 residues. Trimming left V 5 bases short and J 4 bases short, with 7 bases between. CDR3 sequence reads: CASSTSADTQYF. The DNA of the CDR3 is TGTGCCAGCAGCACTAGTGCAGATACGCAGTATTTT.

This clonotype was picked up many times. This sequence joins TRBV27 and TRBJ1-2; tentative D call: TRBD1 (5 bases). The CDR3 runs 13 residues. Germline V gives CDR1 MNHEY, CDR2 SMNVEV (reference sequence). Trimming pared 4 bases from V and 5 bases from J, leaving 11 bases between. CDR3: CASSSGTKYGYTF. For the CDR3, the DNA is TGTGCCAGCAGTTCCGGGACGAAATATGGCTACACCTTC.

This clonotype was seen ten or more times. The chain couples TRBV5-1 to TRBJ1-1; D unclear. The CDR3 extends over 12 amino acids. Per germline, CDR1 SGHRS and CDR2 YFSETQ. V was cut by 2 bases and J by 2 bases, with 4 bases left in between. The CDR3 is CASSFGNTEAFF. CDR3 coding DNA: TGCGCCAGCAGCTTCGGAAACACTGAAGCTTTCTTT.

This clonotype ranks as large (0.1 to 1%). The rearrangement links TRBV3-1 to TRBJ2-5; D ambiguous. The germline V gene encodes CDR1 LGHDT and CDR2 YNNKEL (reference sequence). CDR3 length: 16 residues. Between the trimmed V and J ends, which lost 1 base and 7 bases, there was a span of 19 bases. The DNA for the CDR3 is TGTGCCAGCAGCCAAGGAAGTCTTGATCCTCGAGGGACCCAGTACTTC. Protein: CASSQGSLDPRGTQYF.

This clonotype was observed at least ten times. The chain couples TRBV7-8 to TRBJ2-7; D call uncertain. V lost 0 bases and J 4 bases, leaving 13 bases between the germline ends. Germline V gene sequence: CDR1 SGHVS, CDR2 FQNEAQ. The CDR3 consists of 15 residues. The CDR3 DNA sequence: TGTGCCAGCAGCTTAGCGTTGGATCCTACTTACGAGCAGTACTTC. This gives the protein CASSLALDPTYEQYF. Full variable domain (outside the CDR3, taken from reference TRBV7-8 and TRBJ2-7): GAGVSQSPRYKVAKRGQDVALRCDPISGHVSLFWYQQALGQGPEFLTYFQNEAQLDKSGLPSDRFFAERPEGSVSTLKIQRTQQEDSAVYLCASSLALDPTYEQYFGPGTRLTVT.

This clonotype was detected many times. V usage is TRBV5-1 and J usage is TRBJ2-1, with a possible D match to TRBD1 (5 bases). CDR3 size: 16 residues. Trimming left V 4 bases short and J 4 bases short, with 18 bases between. The V gene's germline CDR1 is SGHRS and CDR2 YFSETQ. Here the CDR3 DNA reads TGCGCCAGCAGCCACCAACAGGAAACCGTTTACAATGAGCAGTTCTTC. Protein product: CASSHQQETVYNEQFF.

This clonotype was seen repeatedly, ten times or more. This sequence joins TRBV20-1 and TRBJ1-1; TRBD1 is a possible D gene (5 bases). The V end was cut by 0 bases, the J end by 4 bases, with 15 bases between. The germline V gene has CDR1 DFQATT and CDR2 SNEGSKA (reference sequence). This CDR3 has 15 amino acids. The CDR3 bases are TGCAGTGCTAGAGAGGCAGGCAGGGAGGGCACTGAAGCTTTCTTT. Protein sequence: CSAREAGREGTEAFF.

This clonotype was counted many times. Its ends do not fully match the called genes, so a read error is possible. J is TRBJ2-7 and V is TRBV5-1; D is ambiguous. The CDR3 sequence is 13 residues long. The germline gives CDR1 SGHRS, CDR2 YFSETQ. In nucleotides, the CDR3 is TGCGCCAGCACCTTGGGCTTTCCCTACGAGCAGTACTTC. It yields the protein CASTLGFPYEQYF.

This clonotype has more than one count but fewer than ten. The chain uses TRBV2 and TRBJ2-5, with TRBD2 identical over 10 bases. Trimming took 3 bases from V and 5 from J; bases not matched to a gene: 3. The CDR3 is 14 residues long. Germline CDR1 SNHLY, CDR2 FYNNEI. CDR3 protein: CASSDATSGETQYF. The CDR3 DNA follows: TGTGCCAGCAGTGACGCGACTAGCGGGGAGACCCAGTACTTC.

The sample holds many counts of this clonotype. The chain recombines TRBV12-3 or TRBV12-4 with TRBJ2-4; D gene ambiguous. This CDR3 region has 12 residues. The germline V and J ends were trimmed by 5 bases and 7 bases, with 9 bases remaining between them. The DNA of the CDR3 is TGTGCCAGCAGTCCCCCGCTGAACATTCAGTACTTC. Its translation: CASSPPLNIQYF.

This clonotype has at least ten counts. V is TRBV28 and J is TRBJ2-3, with D maybe TRBD1 (5 bases). This CDR3 has 11 residues. Germline CDR1 is MDHEN and CDR2 is SYDVKM. V was cut by 5 bases and J by 6 bases, with 6 bases left in between. The CDR3 is CASSNRDTQYF. As DNA, the CDR3 is TGTGCCAGCAGTAACAGGGATACGCAGTATTTT.

This clonotype was counted many times. The chain recombines TRBV11-1 with TRBJ2-5; D is possibly TRBD2 (6 bases). Germline values: CDR1 SGHAT, CDR2 FQDESV (reference sequence). The CDR3 spans 16 residues. Trimming pared 5 bases from V and 2 bases from J, leaving 18 bases between. The CDR3 DNA is TGTGCCAGCAGCCAGGTGGGGGGTTCGCCGCAAGAGACCCAGTACTTC. This encodes CASSQVGGSPQETQYF. The complete variable domain, with remaining parts taken from reference TRBV11-1 and TRBJ2-5, reads EAEVAQSPRYKITEKSQAVAFWCDPISGHATLYWYRQILGQGPELLVQFQDESVVDDSQLPKDRFSAERLKGVDSTLKIQPAELGDSAMYLCASSQVGGSPQETQYFGPGTRLLVL.